The clone carrying this T cell receptor (beta chain) appeared once. Some clones are missing from TCRdb's copy, which holds only in-frame ones; the method was immunoSEQ multiplex PCR. Here the sample spans 98,000 or so clones, 95% being singletons. The data derive from a study of technical replicates of blood from several donors. CDR3 length: 13 amino acids. Trimming took off 6 bases at V and 10 bases at J, with 18 bases between the two ends. Germline V gives CDR1 MNHEY, CDR2 SVGAGI. Source material: T cells isolated from PBMCs. The clonotype originates from a human donor in good health. V is TRBV6-5 and J is TRBJ1-1; possibly TRBD1 for D (6 bases). CDR3 sequence reads: CASSPVGGAAAFF. CDR3 bases: TGTGCCAGCAGCCCGGTTGGGGGGGCGGCAGCTTTCTTT.